A single sample is the source of the 32 T cell receptor beta chains below, sequenced in a study of regulatory T cells in long-lasting Graves disease (dated by TCRdb to about 2021). The time point label, read with the paper, signifies: newly diagnosed GD, antithyroid drugs for less than 3 months. For both TCR sequencing and RNA sequencing, RNA was extracted from PBMCs in TRIzol. Receptors were amplified or captured by multiplex PCR. For sequencing, an Illumina HiSeq 4000 was employed. To build TCR beta libraries, CDR3 regions were amplified by Arm-PCR using iRepertoire HTBI primers. TCRdb took the public reads, trimmed them with fastp at Q25, ran MiXCR for clone calling and kept in-frame beta chains. Each record represents a unique CDR3 protein, reported with the most common genes and DNA among its rows. The sample table records a few hundred thousand distinct CDR3 sequences; approximately 12% of these occur just once. The top ten clonotypes cover approximately 17% of the sample.

These data were likewise used in another study, on T cells in Graves' hyperthyroidism and ophthalmopathy.

The sample was peripheral blood mononuclear cells (PBMCs), taken at new diagnosis, from a patient treated with antithyroid drugs. The receptors shown here come from a woman aged 18 to 35 with Graves disease. Donor details come from another sample of the same person, matched by shared clones.

The rearrangement joins TRBV13 to TRBJ1-1, with TRBD1 matching 12 bases. The length of the CDR3 is 17 residues. The V and J ends lost 5 bases and 1 base, in that order; junction bases with no gene match: 8. Germline CDR1 PRHDT, CDR2 FYEKMQ (reference sequence). Written as DNA, the CDR3 is TGTGCCAGCAGCCCGAAGAGGGACAGGGGGCGGAACACTGAAGCTTTCTTT. This encodes CASSPKRDRGRNTEAFF.

This clonotype has ten or more counts. The chain recombines TRBV15 with TRBJ2-2; D not certain. CDR1 and CDR2 from the germline V gene are LNHNV and YYDKDF (reference sequence). Trimming pared 2 bases from V and 5 bases from J, leaving 9 bases between. The CDR3 has 14 residues. The CDR3 bases are TGTGCCACCAGCAGACGCCGAGAGACCGGGGAGCTGTTTTTT. As protein: CATSRRRETGELFF.

A word on this clonotype: This may be a read error: a much more frequent sequence differs by one nucleotide. The gene calls are TRBV7-9 and TRBJ2-7, with D uncertain. This CDR3 contains 13 residues. Trimming stripped 2 bases from V and 7 bases from J, with 12 bases between. Germline V gene lookup returns CDR1 SEHNR and CDR2 FQNEAQ (reference sequence). The chain's CDR3 is CASSLLDFNEQYF. The DNA for the CDR3 is TGTGCCAGCAGCTTACTTGACTTCAATGAGCAGTACTTC.

This clonotype was seen many times. This chain uses TRBV29-1 with TRBJ1-1; TRBD1 matches at 12 bases. The CDR3 has 14 amino acids. J lost 2 bases, V lost 6 bases, and 4 bases had no gene match. Germline lookup yields CDR1 SQVTM and CDR2 ANQGSEA. CDR3 sequence reads: CSVRDRGRNTEAFF. The CDR3 DNA reads as TGCAGCGTCCGGGACAGGGGGCGTAACACTGAAGCTTTCTTT.

This clonotype was recorded at least ten times. The chain couples TRBV20-1 to TRBJ1-5, with 8 bases that match TRBD1. CDR3 length: 16 amino acids. Unmatched junction bases numbered 9, after V lost 0 bases and J lost 5 bases. Germline-derived CDR1 and CDR2 are DFQATT and SNEGSKA (reference sequence). The CDR3 DNA reads TGCAGTGCTAGAGATCCCCGGGACAGGAACGATCAGCCCCAGCATTTT. Translation: CSARDPRDRNDQPQHF.

This clonotype was seen a few times. V gene TRBV11-2 combines with J gene TRBJ2-5, with 7 bases fitting TRBD1. The CDR3 sequence is 15 residues long. V shed 6 bases, J shed 1 base, and the junction held 8 bases outside the gene matches. Germline V gene lookup returns CDR1 SGHAT and CDR2 FQNNGV. The CDR3 region has the DNA TGTGCCAGCAGAGACCCCGGGACAGCCCAAGAGACCCAGTACTTC. Protein product: CASRDPGTAQETQYF.

At least ten counts were recorded for this clonotype. CDR3 sequence reads: CASAAGANSYEQYV. CDR3 in DNA: TGTGCCAGCGCCGCAGGGGCAAATTCCTACGAGCAGTACGTC. The chain carries TRBV27 and TRBJ2-7; D possibly corresponds to TRBD1 (6 bases). Germline lookup yields CDR1 MNHEY and CDR2 SMNVEV (reference sequence). This CDR3 spans 14 amino acids. V was shortened by 8 bases and J by 1 base, with 15 bases between the two germline ends.

J is TRBJ1-5 and V is TRBV10-3; 9 nucleotides match TRBD1. Trimming took 11 bases from V and 0 from J; bases not matched to a gene: 11. This CDR3 is built from 16 residues. Looked up from germline, CDR1 is ENHRY and CDR2 is SYGVKD. CDR3 loop: CAVIQGTGYSNQPQHF. In DNA form, the CDR3 reads TGTGCCGTCATTCAAGGGACAGGGTATAGCAATCAGCCCCAGCATTTT.

This clonotype appeared many times. The rearrangement links TRBV20-1 to TRBJ2-7, with D possibly called TRBD1 or TRBD2 (5 bases each). The germline V and J ends were trimmed by 5 bases and 1 base, with 12 bases remaining between them. Germline CDR1 DFQATT, CDR2 SNEGSKA (reference sequence). This CDR3 comprises 13 residues. The CDR3 spells CSASGDRSYEQYF. The CDR3 DNA reads as TGCAGTGCTTCCGGGGACCGATCCTACGAGCAGTACTTC.

This clonotype was seen a handful of times. The rearrangement uses TRBV10-1 and TRBJ2-3; TRBD2 matches at 7 bases. The CDR3 length is 13 residues. V shed 2 bases and J 6 bases; nucleotides not matched to a gene: 2. CDR1 is WNHNN, CDR2 SYGVQD, per germline (reference sequence). CDR3 in amino acids: CASSESGADTQYF. CDR3 nucleotides: TGCGCCAGCAGTGAGAGCGGGGCTGATACGCAGTATTTT.

Of note for this clonotype: The junction departs from the called germline gene at one end, perhaps through a read error. This sequence joins TRBV27 and TRBJ2-2; D could derive from TRBD1 or TRBD2 (6 bases each). This CDR3 contains 14 residues. Germline CDR1 reads MNHEY; CDR2 reads SMNVEV (reference sequence). CDR3 loop: CASSPYRAGGELLF. CDR3 in DNA: TGTGCCAGCAGTCCATACAGGGCGGGCGGGGAGCTGCTTTTT.

This clonotype was seen many times. The chain has TRBV28 and TRBJ2-1; 11 bases match TRBD2. Germline lookup yields CDR1 MDHEN and CDR2 SYDVKM. The CDR3 length is 16 residues. J lost 8 bases, V lost 6 bases, and 12 bases had no gene match. CDR3 coding DNA: TGTGCCAGCAGAATTACTAGCGGGAGCTTCGCGTATGAGCAGTTCTTC. Its protein product is CASRITSGSFAYEQFF.

This clonotype showed up many times. The chain couples TRBV19 to TRBJ2-3, with 11 bases fitting TRBD2. Germline loops: CDR1 LNHDA, CDR2 SQIVND (reference sequence). J was trimmed by 2 bases and V by 5 bases; bases with no gene match: 6. This CDR3 region has 16 residues. CDR3 amino acids: CASSGRLAGITDTQYF. In DNA, the CDR3 is TGTGCCAGTAGTGGAAGACTAGCGGGGATCACAGATACGCAGTATTTT.

This clonotype showed up many times. This chain links TRBV6-1 with TRBJ1-2; TRBD1 aligns across 9 bases. Germline values: CDR1 MNHNS, CDR2 SASEGT. CDR3 size: 13 residues. Trimming at V came to 7 bases and at J to 5 bases, leaving 5 bases not matched to a gene. The CDR3 DNA is TGTGCCAGCACCATTGGGACAGGGTATGGCTACACCTTC. It codes for CASTIGTGYGYTF.

There are many counts of this clonotype. The CDR3 here is CASWTSGTYNEQFF. The CDR3, as DNA: TGTGCCAGCTGGACTAGCGGGACATACAATGAGCAGTTCTTC. The rearrangement links TRBV7-9 to TRBJ2-1; 12 positions agree with TRBD2. The CDR3 runs 14 residues. J lost 4 bases, V lost 8 bases, and 3 bases had no gene match. Germline V gene lookup returns CDR1 SEHNR and CDR2 FQNEAQ (reference sequence).

The table lists this clonotype with many counts. The chain is built from TRBV20-1 and TRBJ1-5; D unresolved. Germline CDR1 is DFQATT and CDR2 is SNEGSKA (reference sequence). V lost 3 bases, J lost 3 bases, and 12 bases lay in between. The CDR3 spans 14 residues. CDR3 nucleotides: TGCAGTGCTAGGCTAGGGCCCAACAATCAGCCCCAGCATTTT. This gives the protein CSARLGPNNQPQHF.

The rearrangement links TRBV7-3 to TRBJ2-2; 10 positions agree with TRBD1. The CDR3 runs to 15 residues. Losses at the gene ends were 5 bases for V and 7 bases for J; bases not matched to a gene: 7. CDR1 SGHTA and CDR2 FQGTGA come from the germline V gene. CDR3 nucleotides: TGTGCCAGCAGCCCGGACAGGGGGTCGGGCGGGGAGCTGTTTTTT. Translation gives CASSPDRGSGGELFF.

J is TRBJ2-3 and V is TRBV4-3, with TRBD2 as a possible D gene (6 bases). Germline V lookup: CDR1 LGHNA, CDR2 YSLEER. The CDR3 is made up of 16 amino acids. Deletions cut 0 bases from V and 0 bases from J, with 10 bases between. CDR3 sequence (DNA): TGCGCCAGCAGCCAAGAATGGACTACTAGCACAGATACGCAGTATTTT. This codes for CASSQEWTTSTDTQYF.

In its sample, this clonotype was seen many times. This chain uses TRBV7-9 with TRBJ2-2; 14 bases are shared with TRBD2. V shed 4 bases, J shed 5 bases, and the junction held 12 bases outside the gene matches. The germline V gene encodes CDR1 SEHNR and CDR2 FQNEAQ (reference sequence). The CDR3 is 19 amino acids. This CDR3 reads CASSSPPGTSGSGTGELFF. In nucleotides, the CDR3 is TGTGCCAGCAGCTCTCCGCCCGGGACTAGCGGGAGTGGTACCGGGGAGCTGTTTTTT.

The J gene is TRBJ2-4, the V gene TRBV12-3 or TRBV12-4; weak D call: TRBD1 (7 bases). This CDR3 spans 17 amino acids. V lost 9 bases and J lost 1, with 22 bases in between. CDR3 in amino acids: CASRQGGLSTAKNIQYF. The CDR3 DNA reads as TGTGCCAGTAGACAGGGAGGATTGAGTACGGCCAAAAACATTCAGTACTTC.

This clonotype was seen only a few times. The gene calls are TRBV2 and TRBJ2-3; D possibly corresponds to TRBD2 (6 bases). From germline, CDR1 is SNHLY and CDR2 FYNNEI. CDR3 length: 12 amino acids. Trimming pared 5 bases from V and 14 bases from J, leaving 17 bases between. The CDR3 sequence is CASSRDSRVPYF. Here the CDR3 DNA reads TGTGCCAGCAGTCGGGACTCCCGGGTTCCGTATTTT. Full variable domain (rest looked up from reference TRBV2 and TRBJ2-3): EPEVTQTPSHQVTQMGQEVILRCVPISNHLYFYWYRQILGQKVEFLVSFYNNEISEKSEIFDDQFSVERPDGSNFTLKIRSTKLEDSAMYFCASSRDSRVPYFGPGTRLTVL.

This clonotype came up a few times. The genes are TRBV30 and TRBJ2-1, with 16 positions matching TRBD2. Germline V CDR1 and CDR2: GTSNPN, SVGIG (reference sequence). V lost 1 base and J lost 4; bases outside the gene matches: 10. The CDR3 covers 19 residues. CDR3 loop: CAWSAGLAGGRIHYNEQFF. Here the CDR3 DNA reads TGTGCCTGGAGTGCGGGACTAGCGGGAGGGAGAATTCATTACAATGAGCAGTTCTTC.

This clonotype was picked up a small number of times. This chain uses TRBV4-1 with TRBJ1-2; 7 positions match TRBD1. Germline V gene data show CDR1 as MGHRA and CDR2 as YSYEKL. The CDR3 sequence is 16 residues long. V was pared by 1 base and J by 5 bases, with 10 bases of the junction left unmatched. CDR3 sequence (DNA): TGCGCCAGCAGCCAAGGTAGTTTCGACAGGGAATATGGCTACACCTTC. Translating it yields CASSQGSFDREYGYTF.

This clonotype was observed a few times. V gene TRBV4-3 combines with J gene TRBJ2-6; no clear D. V shed 1 base and J shed 4 bases, with 5 bases lying between them. The CDR3 has 14 amino acids. Per the germline V gene, CDR1 is LGHNA and CDR2 is YSLEER. CDR3 protein: CASSQVSGANVLTF. The CDR3 nucleotides are TGCGCCAGCAGCCAAGTCTCCGGGGCCAACGTCCTGACTTTC.

The chain combines TRBV5-1 with TRBJ1-2; D is possibly TRBD1 (5 bases). CDR1 and CDR2 (germline): SGHRS, YFSETQ. CDR3 length: 14 amino acids. Trimming cost V 1 base and J 5 bases, with 12 bases left between them. DNA for the CDR3: TGCGCCAGCAGCTTGACCGGGACTGAATATGGCTACACCTTC. Its translation: CASSLTGTEYGYTF.

In this sample, this clonotype turned up many times. This sequence joins TRBV11-2 and TRBJ1-4; no clear D. V lost 2 bases, J lost 4 bases, and 17 bases lay in between. The germline CDR1 and CDR2 sequences are SGHAT and FQNNGV. The CDR3 consists of 17 residues. The CDR3 bases are TGTGCCAGCAGCTTATACTCCGGCCCGTCCCGTAATGAAAAACTGTTTTTT. As protein: CASSLYSGPSRNEKLFF. Based on the CDR3 plus reference TRBV11-2 and TRBJ1-4, the full variable domain is EAGVAQSPRYKIIEKRQSVAFWCNPISGHATLYWYQQILGQGPKLLIQFQNNGVVDDSQLPKDRFSAERLKGVDSTLKIQPAKLEDSAVYLCASSLYSGPSRNEKLFFGSGTQLSVL.

At least ten counts were recorded for this clonotype. The chain employs TRBV7-2 and TRBJ2-2; either TRBD1 or TRBD2 may fit D (5 bases each). Trimming pared 5 bases from V and 4 bases from J, leaving 20 bases between. This CDR3 comprises 17 residues. Per the germline V gene, CDR1 is SGHTA and CDR2 is FQGNSA. CDR3 in amino acids: CASSHTRDALVTGELFF. CDR3 in DNA: TGTGCCAGCAGCCACACCCGGGACGCCTTGGTCACCGGGGAGCTGTTTTTT. Full variable domain (outside the CDR3, taken from reference TRBV7-2 and TRBJ2-2): GAGVSQSPSNKVTEKGKDVELRCDPISGHTALYWYRQSLGQGLEFLIYFQGNSAPDKSGLPSDRFSAERTGGSVSTLTIQRTQQEDSAVYLCASSHTRDALVTGELFFGEGSRLTVL.

The chain combines TRBV4-1 with TRBJ2-1; unclear D gene. CDR1 and CDR2 (germline): MGHRA, YSYEKL. V lost 3 bases, J lost 3 bases, and 12 bases lay in between. The CDR3 contains 15 residues. The DNA for the CDR3 is TGCGCCAGCAGCCACCCTAGTTTGGTCTACAATGAGCAGTTCTTC. Translating it yields CASSHPSLVYNEQFF.

Many counts were recorded for this clonotype. The V gene is TRBV7-2, the J gene TRBJ1-2, with 8 bases matching TRBD1. The V and J ends lost 5 bases and 5 bases, in that order; junction bases with no gene match: 10. Germline values: CDR1 SGHTA, CDR2 FQGNSA. The CDR3 spans 15 residues. In nucleotides, the CDR3 is TGTGCCAGCAGCCCAAGGGGGACAGGAATTTATGGCTACACCTTC. It encodes CASSPRGTGIYGYTF.

This clonotype was seen ten or more times. This chain joins TRBV27 and TRBJ2-1, with TRBD1 as a possible D gene (6 bases). The germline V gene has CDR1 MNHEY and CDR2 SMNVEV (reference sequence). The V end lost 1 base, the J end lost 7 bases, and 23 bases lay between the germline ends. This CDR3 contains 18 residues. In DNA, the CDR3 is TGTGCCAGCAGTTTATTCCGCCAGGCTGGGGGCGGTGGGAATGAGCAGTTCTTC. Protein sequence: CASSLFRQAGGGGNEQFF.

Many counts were recorded for this clonotype. The rearrangement uses TRBV30 and TRBJ1-1, with 7 bases fitting TRBD1. From germline, CDR1 is GTSNPN and CDR2 SVGIG (reference sequence). The CDR3 runs to 15 residues. Germline trimming cut 1 base from V and 4 bases from J; bases unmatched to any gene: 9. CDR3 region: CAWSALGAGGTEAFF. In nucleotides, the CDR3 is TGTGCCTGGAGTGCCCTAGGGGCAGGGGGCACTGAAGCTTTCTTT.

This clonotype was detected many times. This sequence joins TRBV7-9 and TRBJ2-5; 8 bases map to TRBD1. This CDR3 is built from 13 residues. The ends lost 7 bases at V and 1 base at J; junction bases unmatched: 2. Germline V gene lookup returns CDR1 SEHNR and CDR2 FQNEAQ (reference sequence). For the CDR3, the DNA is TGTGCCAGCACCGACAGGGGCCAAGAGACCCAGTACTTC. This translates into CASTDRGQETQYF. Based on the CDR3 plus reference TRBV7-9 and TRBJ2-5, the full variable domain is DTGVSQNPRHKITKRGQNVTFRCDPISEHNRLYWYRQTLGQGPEFLTYFQNEAQLEKSRLLSDRFSAERPKGSFSTLEIQRTEQGDSAMYLCASTDRGQETQYFGPGTRLLVL.